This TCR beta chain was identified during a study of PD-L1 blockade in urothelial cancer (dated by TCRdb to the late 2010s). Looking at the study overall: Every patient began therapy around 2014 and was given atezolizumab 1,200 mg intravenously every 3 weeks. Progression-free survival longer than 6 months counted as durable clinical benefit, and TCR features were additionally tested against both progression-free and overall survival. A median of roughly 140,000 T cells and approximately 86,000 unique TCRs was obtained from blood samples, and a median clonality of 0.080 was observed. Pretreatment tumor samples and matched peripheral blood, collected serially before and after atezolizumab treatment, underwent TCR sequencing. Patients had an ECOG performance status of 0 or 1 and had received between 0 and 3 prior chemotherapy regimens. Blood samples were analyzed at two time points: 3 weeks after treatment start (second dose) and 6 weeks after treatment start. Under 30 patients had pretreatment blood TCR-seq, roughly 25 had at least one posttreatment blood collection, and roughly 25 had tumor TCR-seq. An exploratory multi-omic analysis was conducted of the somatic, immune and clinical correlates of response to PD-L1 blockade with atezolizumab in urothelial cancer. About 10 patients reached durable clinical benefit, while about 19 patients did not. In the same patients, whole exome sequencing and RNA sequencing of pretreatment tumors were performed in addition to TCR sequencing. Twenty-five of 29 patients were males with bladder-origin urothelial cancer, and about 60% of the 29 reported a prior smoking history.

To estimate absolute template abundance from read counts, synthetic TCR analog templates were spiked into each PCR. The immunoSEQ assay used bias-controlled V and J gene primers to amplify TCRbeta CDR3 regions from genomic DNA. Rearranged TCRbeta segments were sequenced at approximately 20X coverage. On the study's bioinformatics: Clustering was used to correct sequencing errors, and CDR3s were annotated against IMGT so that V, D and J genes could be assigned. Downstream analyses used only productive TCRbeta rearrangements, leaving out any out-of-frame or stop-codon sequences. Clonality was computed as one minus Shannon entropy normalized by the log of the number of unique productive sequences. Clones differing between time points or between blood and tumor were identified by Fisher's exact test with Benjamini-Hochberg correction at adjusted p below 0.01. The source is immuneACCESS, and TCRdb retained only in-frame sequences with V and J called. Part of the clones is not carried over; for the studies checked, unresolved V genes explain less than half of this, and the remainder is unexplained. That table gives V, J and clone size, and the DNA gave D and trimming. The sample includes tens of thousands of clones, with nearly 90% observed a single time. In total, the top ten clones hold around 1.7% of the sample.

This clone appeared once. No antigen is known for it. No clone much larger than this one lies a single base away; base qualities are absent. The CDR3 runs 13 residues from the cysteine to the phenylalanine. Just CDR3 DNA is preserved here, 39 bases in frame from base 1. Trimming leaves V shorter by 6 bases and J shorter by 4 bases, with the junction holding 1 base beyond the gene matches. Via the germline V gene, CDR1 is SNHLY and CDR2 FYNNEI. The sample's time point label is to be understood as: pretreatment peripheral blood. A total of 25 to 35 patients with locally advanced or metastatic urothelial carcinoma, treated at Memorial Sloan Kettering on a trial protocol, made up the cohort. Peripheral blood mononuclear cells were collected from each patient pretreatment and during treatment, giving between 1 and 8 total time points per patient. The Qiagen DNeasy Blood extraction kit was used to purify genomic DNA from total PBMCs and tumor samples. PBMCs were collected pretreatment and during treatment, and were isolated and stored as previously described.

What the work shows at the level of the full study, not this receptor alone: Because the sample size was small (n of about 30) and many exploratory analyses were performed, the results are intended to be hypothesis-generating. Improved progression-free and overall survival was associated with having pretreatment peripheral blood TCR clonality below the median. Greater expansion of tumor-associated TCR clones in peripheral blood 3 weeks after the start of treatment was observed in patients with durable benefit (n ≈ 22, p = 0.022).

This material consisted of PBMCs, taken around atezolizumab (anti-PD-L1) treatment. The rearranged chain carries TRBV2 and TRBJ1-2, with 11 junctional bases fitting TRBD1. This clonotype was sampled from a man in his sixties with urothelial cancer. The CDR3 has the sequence CASRDRGPYGYTF. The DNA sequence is TGTGCCAGCAGGGACAGGGGGCCCTATGGCTACACCTTC.